These T cell receptor beta chains were read from a single sample in a study of spatial heterogeneity in lung cancer. TCRdb reprocessed the 5' RACE reads with MiXCR, giving one entry per CDR3 protein. The profile shows about 52,000 distinct CDR3 sequences, roughly 7.4% of them singletons. Specimen: PBMCs, collected at follow-up. Receptor source: a female donor with early-stage non-small cell lung cancer. CDR3s include the opening cysteine and the closing phenylalanine or tryptophan. Fields, in order: D gene, clone size, J gene, V gene, CDR3 protein, CDR3 DNA. A D gene is named only where the DNA matches it firmly. Clone size is given for some rows only: seen once, a few or many times, or a class if the clone is expanded.

d_call: -; clone_size: many; j_call: TRBJ2-7; v_call: TRBV6-5; cdr3_aa: CASSYSRRATYEQYF; cdr3_nt: TGTGCCAGCAGTTACTCCCGGCGGGCCACCTACGAGCAGTACTTC
d_call: TRBD2; clone_size: -; j_call: TRBJ2-5; v_call: TRBV10-3; cdr3_aa: CAISESTALAGGQETQYF; cdr3_nt: TGTGCCATCAGTGAGTCGACTGCGCTAGCGGGGGGACAAGAGACCCAGTACTTC
d_call: TRBD1; clone_size: -; j_call: TRBJ1-1; v_call: TRBV20-1; cdr3_aa: CSARPGQGVGGTEAFF; cdr3_nt: TGCAGTGCTAGACCGGGACAGGGCGTCGGTGGCACTGAAGCTTTCTTT
d_call: -; clone_size: many; j_call: TRBJ2-7; v_call: TRBV28; cdr3_aa: CASSFIGGQYF; cdr3_nt: TGTGCCAGCAGTTTCATCGGGGGGCAGTACTTC
d_call: -; clone_size: few; j_call: TRBJ2-2; v_call: TRBV3-1; cdr3_aa: CASSQLSTGELFF; cdr3_nt: TGTGCCAGCAGCCAATTAAGCACCGGGGAGCTGTTTTTT
d_call: -; clone_size: -; j_call: TRBJ1-5; v_call: TRBV7-8; cdr3_aa: CASSLTPLSGGNQPQHF; cdr3_nt: TGTGCCAGCAGCTTAACCCCATTATCAGGAGGCAATCAGCCCCAGCATTTT
d_call: -; clone_size: -; j_call: TRBJ1-2; v_call: TRBV6-5; cdr3_aa: CASQYMGGYTF; cdr3_nt: TGTGCCAGCCAATACATGGGGGGCTACACCTTC
d_call: TRBD1; clone_size: many; j_call: TRBJ1-1; v_call: TRBV10-3; cdr3_aa: CAIAPGQSNTEAFF; cdr3_nt: TGTGCCATAGCACCGGGACAGTCGAACACTGAAGCTTTCTTT
d_call: -; clone_size: few; j_call: TRBJ1-6; v_call: TRBV28; cdr3_aa: CASSSPITLHF; cdr3_nt: TGTGCCAGCAGTTCCCCCATCACCCTCCACTTT
d_call: -; clone_size: many; j_call: TRBJ2-2; v_call: TRBV19; cdr3_aa: CASSLGAAARVGELFF; cdr3_nt: TGTGCCAGTAGTCTCGGCGCCGCGGCTAGGGTTGGGGAGCTGTTTTTT
d_call: TRBD1; clone_size: -; j_call: TRBJ2-3; v_call: TRBV7-9; cdr3_aa: CASSTLTKDRRTDTQYF; cdr3_nt: TGTGCCAGCAGCACCCTTACCAAGGACAGGCGCACAGATACGCAGTATTTT
d_call: -; clone_size: many; j_call: TRBJ1-1; v_call: TRBV7-9; cdr3_aa: CASSLTAAVNTEAFF; cdr3_nt: TGTGCCAGCAGCTTGACGGCCGCGGTGAACACTGAAGCTTTCTTT
d_call: TRBD1; clone_size: many; j_call: TRBJ1-6; v_call: TRBV9; cdr3_aa: CASNPGQYNSPLHF; cdr3_nt: TGTGCCAGCAACCCGGGACAGTATAATTCACCCCTCCACTTT
d_call: TRBD1; clone_size: many; j_call: TRBJ1-1; v_call: TRBV29-1; cdr3_aa: CSGHRQGTTEAFF; cdr3_nt: TGCAGCGGTCATCGACAGGGGACCACTGAAGCTTTCTTT
d_call: -; clone_size: many; j_call: TRBJ1-1; v_call: TRBV14; cdr3_aa: CASSQEFTTRGTEAFF; cdr3_nt: TGTGCCAGCAGCCAAGAGTTTACGACGCGGGGCACTGAAGCTTTCTTT
d_call: TRBD1; clone_size: few; j_call: TRBJ2-7; v_call: TRBV19; cdr3_aa: CASRPGTGIHEQYF; cdr3_nt: TGTGCCAGTAGGCCCGGGACAGGGATACACGAGCAGTACTTC
d_call: -; clone_size: many; j_call: TRBJ2-1; v_call: TRBV27; cdr3_aa: CASSLGSVHEQFF; cdr3_nt: TGTGCCAGCAGTTTGGGCAGTGTCCATGAGCAGTTCTTC
d_call: -; clone_size: few; j_call: TRBJ2-7; v_call: TRBV5-6; cdr3_aa: CASSFPTGRREQYF; cdr3_nt: TGTGCCAGCAGCTTTCCCACAGGTCGACGGGAGCAGTACTTC
d_call: TRBD2; clone_size: -; j_call: TRBJ2-1; v_call: TRBV20-1; cdr3_aa: CSASPTSGAYNEQFF; cdr3_nt: TGCAGTGCTAGCCCTACTAGCGGGGCTTACAATGAGCAGTTCTTC
d_call: -; clone_size: many; j_call: TRBJ2-3; v_call: TRBV5-1; cdr3_aa: CASSLKDTQYF; cdr3_nt: TGCGCCAGCAGCTTGAAAGATACGCAGTATTTT
d_call: -; clone_size: -; j_call: TRBJ2-3; v_call: TRBV7-2; cdr3_aa: CASSLVVLNTQYF; cdr3_nt: TGTGCCAGCAGCTTAGTGGTGCTCAATACGCAGTATTTT
d_call: -; clone_size: -; j_call: TRBJ1-5; v_call: TRBV6-2/TRBV6-3; cdr3_aa: CASSYQTGTQPQHF; cdr3_nt: TGTGCCAGCAGTTACCAAACAGGGACTCAGCCCCAGCATTTT